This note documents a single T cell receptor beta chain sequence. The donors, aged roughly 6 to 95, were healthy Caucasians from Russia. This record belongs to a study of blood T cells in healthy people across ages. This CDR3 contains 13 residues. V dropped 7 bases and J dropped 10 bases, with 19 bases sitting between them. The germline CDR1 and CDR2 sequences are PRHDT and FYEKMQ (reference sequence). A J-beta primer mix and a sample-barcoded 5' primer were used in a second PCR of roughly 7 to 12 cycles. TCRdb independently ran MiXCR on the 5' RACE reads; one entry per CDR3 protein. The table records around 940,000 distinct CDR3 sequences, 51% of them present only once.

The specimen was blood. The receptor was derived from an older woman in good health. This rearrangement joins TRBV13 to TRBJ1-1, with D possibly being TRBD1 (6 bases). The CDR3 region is CASTLRGGWVAFF. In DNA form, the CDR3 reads TGTGCCAGCACCCTCAGGGGAGGGTGGGTAGCTTTCTTT.